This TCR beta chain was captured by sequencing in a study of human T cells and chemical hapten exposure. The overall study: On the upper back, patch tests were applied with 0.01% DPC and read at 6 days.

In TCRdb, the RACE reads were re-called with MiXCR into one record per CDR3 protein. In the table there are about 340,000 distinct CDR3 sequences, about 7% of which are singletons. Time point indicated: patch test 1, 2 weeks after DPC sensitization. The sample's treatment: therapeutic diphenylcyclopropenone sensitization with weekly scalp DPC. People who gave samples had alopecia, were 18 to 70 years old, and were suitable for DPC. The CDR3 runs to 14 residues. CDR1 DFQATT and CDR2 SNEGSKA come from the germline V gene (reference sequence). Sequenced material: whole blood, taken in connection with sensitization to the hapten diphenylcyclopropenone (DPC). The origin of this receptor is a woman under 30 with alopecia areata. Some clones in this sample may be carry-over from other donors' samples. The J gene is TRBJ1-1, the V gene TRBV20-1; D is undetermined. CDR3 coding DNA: TGCGGTGTTCTATCGACGGGTGGTGGCACTGAAGCTTTCTTT. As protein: CGVLSTGGGTEAFF.